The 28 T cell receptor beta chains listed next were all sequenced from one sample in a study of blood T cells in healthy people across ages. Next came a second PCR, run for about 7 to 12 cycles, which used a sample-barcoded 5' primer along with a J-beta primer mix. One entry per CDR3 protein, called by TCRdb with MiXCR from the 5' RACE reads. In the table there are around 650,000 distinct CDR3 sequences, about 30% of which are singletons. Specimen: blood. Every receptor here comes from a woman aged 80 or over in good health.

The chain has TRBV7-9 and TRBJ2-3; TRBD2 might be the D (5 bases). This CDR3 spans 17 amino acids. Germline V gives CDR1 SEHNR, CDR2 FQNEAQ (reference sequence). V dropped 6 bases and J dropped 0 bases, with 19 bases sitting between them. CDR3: CASSLDERAFSTDTQYF. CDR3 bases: TGTGCCAGCAGTCTCGACGAGAGGGCCTTTAGCACAGATACGCAGTATTTT.

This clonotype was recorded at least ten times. CDR3 DNA sequence: TGCAGTGCTAGTCGGGCCCAAGAGACCCAGTACTTC. Amino acids: CSASRAQETQYF. The genes are TRBV20-1 and TRBJ2-5; no clear D. Trimming took 3 bases from V and 1 from J, leaving 6 bases between them. Germline CDR1 DFQATT, CDR2 SNEGSKA (reference sequence). The length of the CDR3 is 12 residues.

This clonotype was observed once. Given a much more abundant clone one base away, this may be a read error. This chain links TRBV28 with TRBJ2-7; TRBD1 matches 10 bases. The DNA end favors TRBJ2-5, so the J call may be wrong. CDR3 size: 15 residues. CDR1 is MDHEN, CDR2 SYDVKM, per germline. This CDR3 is CAGSSSGQGKETQYF. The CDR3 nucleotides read TGTGCCGGCAGTTCGTCGGGACAGGGGAAGGAGACCCAGTACTTC.

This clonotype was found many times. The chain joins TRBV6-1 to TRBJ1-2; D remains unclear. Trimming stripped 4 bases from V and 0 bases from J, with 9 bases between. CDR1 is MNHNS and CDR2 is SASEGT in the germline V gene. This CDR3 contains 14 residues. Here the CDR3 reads CASSAGRTNYGYTF. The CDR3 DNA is TGTGCCAGCAGTGCCGGGAGAACTAACTATGGCTACACCTTC.

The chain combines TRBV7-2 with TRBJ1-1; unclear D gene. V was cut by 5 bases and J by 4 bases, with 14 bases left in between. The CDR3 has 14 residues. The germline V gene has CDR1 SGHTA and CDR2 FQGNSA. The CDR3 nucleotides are TGTGCCAGCAGCCGAACGCTGGGGAGCACTGAAGCTTTCTTT. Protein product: CASSRTLGSTEAFF.

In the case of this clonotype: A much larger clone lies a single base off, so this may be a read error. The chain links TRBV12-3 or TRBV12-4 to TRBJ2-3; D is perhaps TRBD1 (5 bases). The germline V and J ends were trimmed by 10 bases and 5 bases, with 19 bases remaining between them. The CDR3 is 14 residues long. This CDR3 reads CAKTRQGQRDTQYF. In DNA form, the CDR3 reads TGTGCCAAGACAAGGCAGGGTCAGAGAGATACGCAGTATTTT.

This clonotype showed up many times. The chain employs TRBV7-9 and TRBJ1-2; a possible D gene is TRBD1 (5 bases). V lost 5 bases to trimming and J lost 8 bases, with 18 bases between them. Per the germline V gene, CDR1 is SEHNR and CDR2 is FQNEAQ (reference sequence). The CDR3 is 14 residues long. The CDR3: CASSPGDRGGGYTF. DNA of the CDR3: TGTGCCAGCAGCCCCGGGGACCGGGGCGGGGGCTACACCTTC.

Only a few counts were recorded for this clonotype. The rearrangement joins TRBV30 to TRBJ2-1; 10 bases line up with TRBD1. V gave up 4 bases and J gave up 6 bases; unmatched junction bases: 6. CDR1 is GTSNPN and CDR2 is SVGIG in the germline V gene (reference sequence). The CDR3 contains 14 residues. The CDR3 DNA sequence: TGTGCCTGGACCCCGGGACAGGGGTTCAATGAGCAGTTCTTC. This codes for CAWTPGQGFNEQFF.

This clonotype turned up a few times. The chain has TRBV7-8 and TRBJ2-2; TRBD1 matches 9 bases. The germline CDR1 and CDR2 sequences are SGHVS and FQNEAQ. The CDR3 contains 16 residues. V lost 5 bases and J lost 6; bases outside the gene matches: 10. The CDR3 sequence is CASSPNRDRVSGELFF. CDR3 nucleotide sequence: TGTGCCAGCAGCCCTAACCGGGACAGGGTTTCCGGGGAGCTGTTTTTT.

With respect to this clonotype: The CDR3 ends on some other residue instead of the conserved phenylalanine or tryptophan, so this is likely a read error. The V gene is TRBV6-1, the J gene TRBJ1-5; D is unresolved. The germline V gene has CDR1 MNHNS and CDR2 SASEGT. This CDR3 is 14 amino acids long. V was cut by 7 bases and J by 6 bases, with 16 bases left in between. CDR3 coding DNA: TGTGCCAGCATACAGTCCCACAGTGCTCAGCCCCAGCATTGT. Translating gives CASIQSHSAQPQHC.

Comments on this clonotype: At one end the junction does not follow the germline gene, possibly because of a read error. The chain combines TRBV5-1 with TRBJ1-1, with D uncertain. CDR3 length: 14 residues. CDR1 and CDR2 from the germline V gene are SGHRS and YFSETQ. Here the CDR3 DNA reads TGCGCCAGCAGCTTGGCTTTGGCGAACGCTGAAGCTTTCTTT. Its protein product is CASSLALANAEAFF.

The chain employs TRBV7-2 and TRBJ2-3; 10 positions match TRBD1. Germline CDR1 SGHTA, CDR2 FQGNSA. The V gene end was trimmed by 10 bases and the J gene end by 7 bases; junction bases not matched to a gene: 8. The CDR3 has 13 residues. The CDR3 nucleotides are TGTGCCACAGGGACAGGGGTGGCGAATACGCAGTATTTT. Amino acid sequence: CATGTGVANTQYF.

The CDR3: CSARAWGLAGPGNNEQFF. The CDR3 DNA follows: TGCAGTGCTAGAGCCTGGGGGCTAGCGGGACCAGGGAACAATGAGCAGTTCTTC. J is TRBJ2-1 and V is TRBV20-1; TRBD2 agrees at 9 bases. Germline V CDR1 and CDR2: DFQATT, SNEGSKA (reference sequence). The J segment lost 5 bases and the V segment lost 1 base, leaving 15 bases of the junction unmatched. The CDR3 covers 18 residues.

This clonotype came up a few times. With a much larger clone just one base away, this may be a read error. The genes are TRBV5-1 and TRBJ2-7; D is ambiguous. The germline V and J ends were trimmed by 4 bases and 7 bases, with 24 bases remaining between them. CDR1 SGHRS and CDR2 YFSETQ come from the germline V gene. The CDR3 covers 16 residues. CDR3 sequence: CASSRDPGAEYNEQYF. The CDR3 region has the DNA TGCGCCAGCAGCCGAGACCCCGGCGCTGAGTACAATGAGCAGTACTTC.

CDR3 protein: CASSPSTLHGYTF. The CDR3 DNA reads as TGCGCCAGCAGCCCGAGTACTCTCCATGGCTACACCTTC. The gene calls are TRBV5-1 and TRBJ1-2; D not certain. V was pared by 4 bases and J by 6 bases, with 13 bases between. The CDR3 runs to 13 residues. Looked up from germline, CDR1 is SGHRS and CDR2 is YFSETQ. Based on the CDR3 plus reference TRBV5-1 and TRBJ1-2, the full variable domain is KAGVTQTPRYLIKTRGQQVTLSCSPISGHRSVSWYQQTPGQGLQFLFEYFSETQRNKGNFPGRFSGRQFSNSRSEMNVSTLELGDSALYLCASSPSTLHGYTFGSGTRLTVV.

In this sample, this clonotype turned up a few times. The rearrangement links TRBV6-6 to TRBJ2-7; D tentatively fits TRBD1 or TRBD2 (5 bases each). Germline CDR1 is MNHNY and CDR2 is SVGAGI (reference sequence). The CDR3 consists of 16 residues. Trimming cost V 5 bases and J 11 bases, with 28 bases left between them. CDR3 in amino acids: CASSGSRQPIFGEKYF. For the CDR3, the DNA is TGTGCCAGCAGTGGATCGAGACAGCCGATTTTTGGGGAGAAGTACTTC.

The CDR3 sequence is CASSAGTGVFNYGYTF. The CDR3 nucleotides read TGTGCCAGCAGCGCCGGGACAGGGGTTTTTAACTATGGCTACACCTTC. The J gene is TRBJ1-2, the V gene TRBV9; 10 nucleotides align to TRBD1. The germline V gene has CDR1 SGDLS and CDR2 YYNGEE. CDR3 size: 16 residues. With 3 bases clipped from V and 1 base from J, the junction kept 6 bases outside the gene matches. The variable domain in full, completed from reference TRBV9 and TRBJ1-2, reads DSGVTQTPKHLITATGQRVTLRCSPRSGDLSVYWYQQSLDQGLQFLIQYYNGEERAKGNILERFSAQQFPDLHSELNLSSLELGDSALYFCASSAGTGVFNYGYTFGSGTRLTVV.

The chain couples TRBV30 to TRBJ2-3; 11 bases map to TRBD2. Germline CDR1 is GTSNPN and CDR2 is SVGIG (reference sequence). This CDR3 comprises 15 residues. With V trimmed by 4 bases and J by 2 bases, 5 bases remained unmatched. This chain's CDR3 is CAWTTSGGYTDTQYF. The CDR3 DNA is TGTGCCTGGACCACTAGCGGGGGCTACACAGATACGCAGTATTTT.

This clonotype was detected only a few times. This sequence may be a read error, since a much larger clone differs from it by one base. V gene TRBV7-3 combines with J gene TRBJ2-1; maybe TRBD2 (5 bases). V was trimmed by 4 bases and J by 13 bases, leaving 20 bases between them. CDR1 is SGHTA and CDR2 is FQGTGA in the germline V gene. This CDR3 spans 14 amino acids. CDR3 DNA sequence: TGTGCCAGCAGCTCCTCGGGATTTGGAGAGACCCAGTTCTTC. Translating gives CASSSSGFGETQFF.

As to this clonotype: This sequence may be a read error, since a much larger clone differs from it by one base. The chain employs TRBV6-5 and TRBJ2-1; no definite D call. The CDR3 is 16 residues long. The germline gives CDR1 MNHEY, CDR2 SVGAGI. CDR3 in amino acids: CASKKGVTSSYDEQFF. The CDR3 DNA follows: TGTGCCAGCAAAAAGGGCGTTACAAGCTCCTACGATGAGCAGTTCTTC.

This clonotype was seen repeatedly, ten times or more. The CDR3 DNA reads as TGCAGTGCTAAATGGACAGGGGGCAATGGCTACACCTTC. Protein product: CSAKWTGGNGYTF. V usage is TRBV20-1 and J usage is TRBJ1-2, with TRBD1 matching over 11 bases. Looked up from germline, CDR1 is DFQATT and CDR2 is SNEGSKA (reference sequence). This CDR3 region has 13 residues. V was clipped by 4 bases and J by 6 bases; unmatched bases: 4.

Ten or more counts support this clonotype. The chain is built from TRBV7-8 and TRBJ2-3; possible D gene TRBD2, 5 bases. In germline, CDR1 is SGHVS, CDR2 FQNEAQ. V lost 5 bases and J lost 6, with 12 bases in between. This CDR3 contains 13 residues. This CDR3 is CASSAGLADTQYF. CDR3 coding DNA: TGTGCCAGCAGCGCTGGACTGGCGGATACGCAGTATTTT.

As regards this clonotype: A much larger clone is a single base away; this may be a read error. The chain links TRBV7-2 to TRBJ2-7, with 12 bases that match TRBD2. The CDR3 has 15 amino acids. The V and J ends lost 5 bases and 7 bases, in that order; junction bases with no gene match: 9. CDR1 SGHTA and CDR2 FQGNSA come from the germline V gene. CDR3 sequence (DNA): TGTGCCAGCAGCCAGACTAGCGGGGGAACAAATGAGCAGTACTTC. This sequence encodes CASSQTSGGTNEQYF.

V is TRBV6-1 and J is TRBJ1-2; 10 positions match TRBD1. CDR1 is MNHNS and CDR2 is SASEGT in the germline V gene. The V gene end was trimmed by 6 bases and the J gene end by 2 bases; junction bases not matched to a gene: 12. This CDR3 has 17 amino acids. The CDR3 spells CASRRVPGQGPNYGYTF. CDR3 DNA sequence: TGTGCCAGCAGGAGAGTTCCGGGACAGGGGCCGAACTATGGCTACACCTTC.

The chain's CDR3 is CASSLDLFSNQPQHF. The CDR3, as DNA: TGTGCCAGCAGCTTGGATTTGTTTAGCAATCAGCCCCAGCATTTT. The chain links TRBV5-5 to TRBJ1-5; no reliable D call. The CDR3 contains 15 residues. In germline, CDR1 is SGHKS, CDR2 YYEKEE (reference sequence). V shed 0 bases and J shed 0 bases, with 7 bases lying between them.

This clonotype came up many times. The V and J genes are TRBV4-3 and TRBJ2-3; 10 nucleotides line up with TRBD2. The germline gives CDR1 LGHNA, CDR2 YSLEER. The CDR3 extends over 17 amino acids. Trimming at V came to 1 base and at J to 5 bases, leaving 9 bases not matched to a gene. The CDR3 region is CASSQGRAGGREDTQYF. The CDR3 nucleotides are TGCGCCAGCAGCCAAGGGAGAGCGGGGGGGCGGGAAGATACGCAGTATTTT.

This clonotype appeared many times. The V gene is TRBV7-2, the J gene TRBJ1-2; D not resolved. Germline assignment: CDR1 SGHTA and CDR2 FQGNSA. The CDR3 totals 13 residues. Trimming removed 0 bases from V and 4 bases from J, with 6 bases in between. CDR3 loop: CASSLAGFYGYTF. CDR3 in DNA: TGTGCCAGCAGCTTAGCGGGTTTCTATGGCTACACCTTC.

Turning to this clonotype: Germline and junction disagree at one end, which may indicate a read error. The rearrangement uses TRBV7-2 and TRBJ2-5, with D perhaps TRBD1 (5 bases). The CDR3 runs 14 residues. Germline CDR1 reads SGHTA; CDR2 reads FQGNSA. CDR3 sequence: CASSLVDQGETQYF. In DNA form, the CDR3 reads TGCGCCAGCAGCTTGGTGGACCAGGGAGAGACCCAGTACTTC.